This T cell receptor beta chain was captured by sequencing in a study of type 1 and type 2 diabetes patients. Whole-study context: The cohort mixed type 1 diabetes, type 2 diabetes and nondiabetic donors. Sequencing for the whole study yielded 18,976,912 paired-end reads.

The PCR template was genomic DNA. The TCR beta CDR3 region was amplified using 30 forward and 13 reverse primers. TCRdb reanalysed the multiplex PCR reads using MiXCR and keeps one entry per CDR3 protein. Counted here are 250,000 or so distinct CDR3 sequences, roughly 48% occurring once; the ten biggest clones make up roughly 15%. As to this clonotype: What it binds is unknown.

Study-wide points: Groups were not age- or gender-matched, which may bias interpretation. Both CD4+ and CD8+ type 2 diabetes repertoires showed significantly higher diversity than type 1.

The CDR3 loop spans 14 amino acids. With 5 bases removed from V and 2 bases from J, the gap between germline ends came to 12 bases. Per the germline V gene, CDR1 is SGDLS and CDR2 is YYNGEE. The sequencing input was peripheral blood mononuclear cells (PBMCs). This chain links TRBV9 with TRBJ2-3; D not resolved. The TCR sequence derives from a man younger than 35 with type 2 diabetes. CDR3 DNA: TGTGCCAGCAGTGAAGGGCAGCCCACAGATACGCAGTATTTT. Its protein is CASSEGQPTDTQYF. The full variable domain, with the rest looked up from reference TRBV9 and TRBJ2-3, is DSGVTQTPKHLITATGQRVTLRCSPRSGDLSVYWYQQSLDQGLQFLIQYYNGEERAKGNILERFSAQQFPDLHSELNLSSLELGDSALYFCASSEGQPTDTQYFGPGTRLTVL.